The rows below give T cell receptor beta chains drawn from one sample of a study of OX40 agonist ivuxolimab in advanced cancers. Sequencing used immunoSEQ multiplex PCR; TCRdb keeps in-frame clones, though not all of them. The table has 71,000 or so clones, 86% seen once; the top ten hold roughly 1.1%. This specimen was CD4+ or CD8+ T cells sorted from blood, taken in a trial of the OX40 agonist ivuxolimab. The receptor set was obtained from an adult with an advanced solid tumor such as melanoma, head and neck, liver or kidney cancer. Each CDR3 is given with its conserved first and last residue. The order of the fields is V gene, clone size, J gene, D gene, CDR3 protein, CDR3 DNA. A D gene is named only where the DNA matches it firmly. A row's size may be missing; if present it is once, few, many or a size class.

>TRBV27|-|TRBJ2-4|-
CASSSPRGRNIQYF
TGTGCCAGCAGTTCACCCCGGGGAAGGAACATTCAGTACTTC
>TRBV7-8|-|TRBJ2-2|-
CASSLARSRGTGELFF
TGTGCCAGCAGCTTAGCGCGAAGCAGGGGAACCGGGGAGCTGTTTTTT
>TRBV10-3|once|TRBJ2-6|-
CAISYTADGANVLTF
TGTGCCATCAGTTACACAGCCGACGGGGCCAACGTCCTGACTTTC
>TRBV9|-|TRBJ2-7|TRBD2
CASSVGPSGRALGGEQYF
TGTGCCAGCAGCGTAGGCCCTAGCGGGAGAGCCCTGGGTGGAGAGCAGTACTTC
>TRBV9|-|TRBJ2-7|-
CASSVGLLGPPYEQYF
TGTGCCAGCAGCGTAGGACTTCTTGGACCCCCCTACGAGCAGTACTTC
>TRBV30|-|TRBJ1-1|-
CAWSSHQGLNTEAFF
TGTGCCTGGAGTTCTCACCAGGGGTTAAACACTGAAGCTTTCTTT
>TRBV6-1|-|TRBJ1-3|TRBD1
CASSGDRGATGNTIYF
TGTGCCAGCAGTGGGGACAGGGGCGCGACTGGAAACACCATATATTTT
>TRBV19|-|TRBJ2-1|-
CASTQEVGNEQFF
TGTGCCAGTACCCAGGAGGTCGGGAATGAGCAGTTCTTC
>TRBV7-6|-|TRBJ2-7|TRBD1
CASSAGQGVSYEQYF
TGTGCCAGCAGCGCGGGACAGGGGGTCTCCTACGAGCAGTACTTC
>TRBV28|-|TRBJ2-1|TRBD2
CASSLGTSAPNEQFF
TGTGCCAGCAGTTTAGGGACTAGCGCACCCAATGAGCAGTTCTTC
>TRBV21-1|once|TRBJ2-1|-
CASSKEGQKKGYNEQFF
TGTGCCAGCAGCAAAGAGGGGCAAAAAAAGGGATACAATGAGCAGTTCTTC
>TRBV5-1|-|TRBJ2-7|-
CASSLAGTREQYF
TGCGCCAGCAGCTTGGCAGGGACGAGGGAGCAGTACTTC
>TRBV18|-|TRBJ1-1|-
CASSPPGNTEAFF
TGTGCCAGCTCACCACCAGGGAACACTGAAGCTTTCTTT
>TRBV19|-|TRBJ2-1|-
CASSIGANNEQFF
TGTGCCAGTAGTATCGGGGCTAACAATGAGCAGTTCTTC
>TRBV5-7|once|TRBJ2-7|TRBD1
CASSSRDRLEQYF
TGTGCCAGCAGTAGCCGGGACAGACTCGAGCAGTACTTC
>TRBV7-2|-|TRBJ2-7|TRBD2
CASSLASSGRYEQYF
TGTGCCAGCAGCTTAGCCTCTAGCGGACGATACGAGCAGTACTTC
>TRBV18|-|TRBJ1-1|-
CASSISGADTEAFF
TGTGCCAGCTCAATCTCCGGGGCAGACACTGAAGCTTTCTTT
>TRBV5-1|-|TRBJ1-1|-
CASSLQGAPDTEAFF
TGCGCCAGCAGCCTTCAGGGCGCCCCAGACACTGAAGCTTTCTTT
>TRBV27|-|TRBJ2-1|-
CASSLFGNNEQFF
TGTGCCAGCAGTTTATTCGGAAACAATGAGCAGTTCTTC
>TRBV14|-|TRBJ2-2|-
CASSQARPGELFF
TGTGCCAGCAGCCAAGCCAGGCCCGGGGAGCTGTTTTTT
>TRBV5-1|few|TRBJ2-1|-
CASSLKKGNEQFF
TGCGCCAGCAGCTTGAAAAAGGGGAATGAGCAGTTCTTC
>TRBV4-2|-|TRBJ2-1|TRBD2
CASSQRTSGSYNEQFF
TGTGCCAGCAGCCAACGAACTAGCGGGAGCTACAATGAGCAGTTCTTC
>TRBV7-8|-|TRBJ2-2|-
CASSSRQEPKGTGELFF
TGTGCCAGCAGCTCACGACAGGAGCCCAAAGGCACCGGGGAGCTGTTTTTT
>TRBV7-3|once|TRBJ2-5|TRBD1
CASSPTGTEETQYF
TGTGCCAGCAGCCCGACCGGGACAGAAGAGACCCAGTACTTC
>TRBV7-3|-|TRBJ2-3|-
CASKSGVSTDTQYF
TGTGCCAGCAAGTCAGGGGTTAGCACAGATACGCAGTATTTT
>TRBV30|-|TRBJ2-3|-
CAWSVHTQYF
TGTGCCTGGAGTGTGCATACGCAGTATTTT
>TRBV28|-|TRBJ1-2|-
CASSLDGLYGYTF
TGTGCCAGCAGTCTGGACGGCCTCTATGGCTACACCTTC
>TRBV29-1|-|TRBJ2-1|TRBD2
CSVGLAGDNEQFF
TGCAGCGTTGGACTAGCGGGAGACAATGAGCAGTTCTTC
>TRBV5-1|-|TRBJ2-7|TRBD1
CASSLVTGGSIYEQYF
TGCGCCAGCAGCTTGGTTACAGGGGGATCAATTTACGAGCAGTACTTC
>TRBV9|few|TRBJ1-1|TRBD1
CASSTTGSNTEAFF
TGTGCCAGCAGCACGACAGGGTCGAACACTGAAGCTTTCTTT
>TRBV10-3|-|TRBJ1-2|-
CAISEGSNYGYTF
TGTGCCATCAGTGAGGGCTCTAACTATGGCTACACCTTC
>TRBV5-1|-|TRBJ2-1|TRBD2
CASSLAGTSATNEQFF
TGCGCCAGCAGCTTGGCTGGGACTAGCGCAACTAATGAGCAGTTCTTC
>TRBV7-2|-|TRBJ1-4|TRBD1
CASSRQGLTNEKLFF
TGTGCCAGCAGCCGACAGGGGCTAACTAATGAAAAACTGTTTTTT
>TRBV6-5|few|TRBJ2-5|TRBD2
CASSYDPAGGGETQYF
TGTGCCAGCAGTTACGACCCAGCGGGAGGTGGGGAGACCCAGTACTTC
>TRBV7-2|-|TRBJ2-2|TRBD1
CASSFLGTGNTGELFF
TGTGCCAGCAGCTTCCTTGGGACAGGGAACACCGGGGAGCTGTTTTTT
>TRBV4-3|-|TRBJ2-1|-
CASSQDSGTHNEQFF
TGCGCCAGCAGCCAAGATTCCGGGACGCACAATGAGCAGTTCTTC
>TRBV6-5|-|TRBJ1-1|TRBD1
CASTRGGAENTEAFF
TGTGCCAGCACCAGGGGGGGGGCGGAGAACACTGAAGCTTTCTTT
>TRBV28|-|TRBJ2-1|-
CASSLYYNEQFF
TGTGCCAGCAGTTTATACTACAATGAGCAGTTCTTC
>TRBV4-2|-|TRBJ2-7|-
CASSQDGRTEYEQYF
TGTGCCAGCAGCCAAGATGGGCGGACAGAGTACGAGCAGTACTTC
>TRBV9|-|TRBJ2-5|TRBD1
CASSPTQGMGQYF
TGTGCCAGCAGCCCAACACAGGGGATGGGGCAGTACTTC
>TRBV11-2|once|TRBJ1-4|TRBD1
CASTGQVRNEKLFF
TGTGCCAGCACAGGACAGGTCCGTAATGAAAAACTGTTTTTT
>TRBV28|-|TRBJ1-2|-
CASSLAGTPYGYTF
TGTGCCAGCAGTCTAGCCGGGACACCCTATGGCTACACCTTC
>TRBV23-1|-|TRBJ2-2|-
CASSPDKYTGELFF
TGCGCCAGCAGTCCGGACAAGTACACCGGGGAGCTGTTTTTT
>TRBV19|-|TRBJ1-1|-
CASSITGRIVNTEAFF
TGTGCCAGTAGTATAACCGGGAGGATTGTGAACACTGAAGCTTTCTTT
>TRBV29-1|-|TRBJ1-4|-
CSGGGTNEKLFF
TGCAGCGGGGGGGGTACTAATGAAAAACTGTTTTTT
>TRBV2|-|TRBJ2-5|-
CASIGSDYFQETQYF
TGTGCCAGCATAGGGAGCGACTACTTCCAAGAGACCCAGTACTTC
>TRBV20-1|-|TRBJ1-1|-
CSARIEAFF
TGCAGTGCTAGGATTGAAGCTTTCTTT
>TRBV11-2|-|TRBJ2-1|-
CASSLSRSYNEQFF
TGTGCCAGCAGCTTATCTAGGTCCTACAATGAGCAGTTCTTC
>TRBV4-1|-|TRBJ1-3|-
CASSRRDSRGNTIYF
TGCGCCAGCAGCAGGCGGGACTCTCGGGGAAACACCATATATTTT
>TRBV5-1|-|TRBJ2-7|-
CASSLGLAYYEQYF
TGCGCCAGCAGCTTGGGGCTAGCCTACTACGAGCAGTACTTC
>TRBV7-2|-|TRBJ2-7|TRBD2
CASSSGAVSYEQYF
TGTGCCAGCAGTAGCGGGGCGGTCTCCTACGAGCAGTACTTC
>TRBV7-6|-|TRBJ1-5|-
CASSLQNNQPQHF
TGTGCCAGCAGCCTACAGAACAATCAGCCCCAGCATTTT
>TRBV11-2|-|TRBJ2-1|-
CASSFRGDYNEQFF
TGTGCCAGCAGCTTCAGGGGGGACTACAATGAGCAGTTCTTC